This TCR beta chain was identified during a study of shared clonotypes between healthy human individuals. General study findings and limits: In a handful of donors, around 4.5% of naive CD4 clonotypes appeared in common. Rarefaction demonstrated incomplete sorted-subset sequencing despite large depth.

With 5 bases removed from V and 7 bases from J, the gap between germline ends came to 9 bases. The CDR3 length is 11 residues. Germline V CDR1 and CDR2: SGHAT, FQNNGV. The naive CD8 subset, CD45RO-negative cells positively selected for CCR7, excluded terminally differentiated effector memory CD45RA+ cells. Investigators spread the genomic DNA of each subset evenly over several immunoSEQ plates. Original processing methods: ImmunoSEQ junction-only sequences lacked quality scores, so their filtering differed. Produced via immunoSEQ multiplex PCR; TCRdb's table is partial and in-frame only. The V and J calls and clone size are taken from that table; D and trimming were inferred from the DNA. The table lists 500,000 to 700,000 clones, roughly 95% of them singletons, with over 0.1% in the top ten. Note on this clone: Its antigen remains unidentified.

Source material: naive CD8+ T cells sorted from blood. The chain employs TRBV11-2 and TRBJ2-7; D ambiguous. The sequence was collected from a woman between 25 and 40 years old in good health. CDR3 coding DNA: TGTGCCAGCAGCCCTACCATTGAGCAGTACTTC. It is translated as CASSPTIEQYF.